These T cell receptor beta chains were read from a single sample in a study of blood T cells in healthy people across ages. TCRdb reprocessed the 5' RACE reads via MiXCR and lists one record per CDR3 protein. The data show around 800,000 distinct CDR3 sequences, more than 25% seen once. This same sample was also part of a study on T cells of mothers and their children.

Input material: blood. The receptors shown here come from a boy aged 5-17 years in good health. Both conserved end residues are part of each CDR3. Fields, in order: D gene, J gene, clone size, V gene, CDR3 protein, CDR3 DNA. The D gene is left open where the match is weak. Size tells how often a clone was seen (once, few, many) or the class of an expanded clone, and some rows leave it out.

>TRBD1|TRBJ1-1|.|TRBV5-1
CASSLSSGTVNTEAFF
TGCGCCAGCAGCTTGAGCTCCGGGACAGTGAACACTGAAGCTTTCTTT
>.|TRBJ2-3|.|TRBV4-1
CASSQLAQDTQYF
TGCGCCAGCAGCCAACTAGCCCAAGATACGCAGTATTTT
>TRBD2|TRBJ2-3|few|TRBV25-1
CASSDKERGDTDTQYF
TGTGCCAGCAGTGACAAGGAGCGGGGGGACACAGATACGCAGTATTTT
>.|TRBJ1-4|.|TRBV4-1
CASSQERWQLKPSTNEKLFF
TGCGCCAGCAGCCAAGAGAGGTGGCAGTTAAAGCCCTCAACTAATGAAAAACTGTTTTTT
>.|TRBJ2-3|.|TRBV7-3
CASSSGTSRAQYF
TGTGCCAGCAGCTCAGGGACTTCGAGAGCGCAGTATTTT
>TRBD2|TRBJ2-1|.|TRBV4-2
CASSQDLGGSSYNEQFF
TGTGCCAGCAGCCAAGATTTGGGGGGGAGCTCCTACAATGAGCAGTTCTTC
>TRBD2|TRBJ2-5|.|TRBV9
CASSFRWLAGGSGYGETQYF
TGTGCCAGCAGCTTTCGCTGGCTAGCGGGGGGCTCAGGGTATGGGGAGACCCAGTACTTC
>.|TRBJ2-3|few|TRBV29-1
CSVEDPALSTDTQYF
TGCAGCGTTGAAGATCCAGCGCTAAGCACAGATACGCAGTATTTT
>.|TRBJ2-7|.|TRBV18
CASSPGLQTYEQYF
TGTGCCAGCTCACCAGGTCTCCAGACCTACGAGCAGTACTTC
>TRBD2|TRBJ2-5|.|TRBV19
CASSIEGSGAYQETQYF
TGTGCCAGTAGTATAGAGGGGAGCGGGGCGTACCAAGAGACCCAGTACTTC
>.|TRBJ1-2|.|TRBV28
CASSSIGNYGYTF
TGTGCCAGCAGTTCGATCGGCAACTATGGCTACACCTTC
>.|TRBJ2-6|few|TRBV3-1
CASSQGRGSRVLTF
TGTGCCAGCAGCCAAGGACGGGGCAGCAGGGTCCTGACTTTC
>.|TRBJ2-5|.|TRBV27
CACGGTSGTQYF
TGTGCCTGCGGCGGGACTTCAGGGACCCAGTACTTC
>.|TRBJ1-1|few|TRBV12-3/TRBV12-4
CASSATGNTEAFF
TGTGCCAGCAGTGCGACAGGGAACACTGAAGCTTTCTTT
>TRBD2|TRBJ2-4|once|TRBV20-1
CSARGLVGNIQYF
TGCAGTGCTAGGGGACTAGTGGGAAACATTCAGTACTTC
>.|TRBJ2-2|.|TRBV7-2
CASSIRVTGELFF
TGTGCCAGCAGCATCAGGGTGACCGGGGAGCTGTTTTTT
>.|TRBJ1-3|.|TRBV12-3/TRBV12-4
CASSARRRRDTIYF
TGTGCCAGCAGTGCCAGACGGAGACGGGACACCATATATTTT
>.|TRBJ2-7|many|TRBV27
CASSLPPYYEQYF
TGTGCCAGCAGTTTACCCCCTTACTACGAGCAGTACTTC
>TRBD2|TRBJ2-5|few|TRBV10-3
CAIRGAGAGGETQYF
TGTGCCATCAGGGGAGCGGGGGCCGGGGGAGAGACCCAGTACTTC
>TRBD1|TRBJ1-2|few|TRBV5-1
CASSLLRDRDGYTF
TGCGCCAGCAGCTTGCTCCGGGACAGGGATGGCTACACCTTC
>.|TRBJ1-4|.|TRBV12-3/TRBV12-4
CASSQSGEGTNEKLFF
TGTGCCAGCAGTCAGTCAGGGGAGGGAACTAATGAAAAACTGTTTTTT
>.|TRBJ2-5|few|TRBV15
CATSRVQGETQYF
TGTGCCACCAGCAGAGTGCAGGGGGAGACCCAGTACTTC
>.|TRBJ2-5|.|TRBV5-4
CASSFSGRTETQYF
TGTGCCAGCAGCTTCTCAGGGAGGACAGAGACCCAGTACTTC
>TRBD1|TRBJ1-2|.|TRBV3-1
CASSSGTGSLYGYTF
TGTGCCAGCAGTTCCGGGACAGGGTCTCTATATGGCTACACCTTC
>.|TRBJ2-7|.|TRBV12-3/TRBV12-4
CASSLWDKGSEQYF
TGTGCCAGCAGTCTATGGGACAAGGGTAGCGAGCAGTACTTC
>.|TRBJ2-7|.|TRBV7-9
CAKFVLSYEQYF
TGTGCCAAGTTCGTCCTCTCCTACGAGCAGTACTTC
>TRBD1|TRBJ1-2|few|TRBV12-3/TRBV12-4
CASSTQDRGGYGYTF
TGTGCCAGTTCGACTCAGGACAGGGGAGGCTATGGCTACACCTTC
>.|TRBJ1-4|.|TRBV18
CASSAPGPLDEKLFF
TGTGCCAGCTCAGCTCCAGGGCCCCTTGATGAAAAACTGTTTTTT
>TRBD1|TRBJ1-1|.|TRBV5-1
CASSPGGTGVPEAFF
TGCGCCAGCAGCCCGGGGGGGACAGGGGTCCCTGAAGCTTTCTTT
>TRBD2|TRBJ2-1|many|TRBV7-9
CASRTTDRAGGPFFF
TGTGCCAGCAGAACCACTGATAGAGCGGGGGGTCCGTTTTTCTTC
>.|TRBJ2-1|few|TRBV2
CASTPLGRSYNEQFF
TGTGCCAGCACCCCCCTTGGACGATCCTACAATGAGCAGTTCTTC
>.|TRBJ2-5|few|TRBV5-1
CASSLMQGPQETQYF
TGCGCCAGCAGCTTGATGCAGGGGCCCCAAGAGACCCAGTACTTC
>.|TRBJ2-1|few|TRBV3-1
CASSQAGTRDNEQFF
TGTGCCAGCAGCCAAGCGGGGACGCGGGACAATGAGCAGTTCTTC
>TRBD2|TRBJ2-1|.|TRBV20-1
CSARVTSGGFEQFF
TGCAGTGCTAGAGTGACTAGCGGGGGGTTTGAGCAGTTCTTC
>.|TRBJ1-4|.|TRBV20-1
CSVPDSATNEKLFF
TGCAGTGTTCCCGACAGTGCAACTAATGAAAAACTGTTTTTT
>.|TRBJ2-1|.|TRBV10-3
CAIAGTRGPFF
TGTGCCATCGCGGGGACCCGGGGTCCGTTCTTC
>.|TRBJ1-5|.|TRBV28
CASSLLQPVGNQPQHF
TGTGCCAGCAGTTTACTACAGCCCGTGGGCAATCAGCCCCAGCATTTT